In this sample, the clone carrying this T cell receptor (beta chain) turned up once. This specimen belongs to a study of shared clonotypes between healthy human individuals. Sequencing was performed with immunoSEQ multiplex PCR; in TCRdb, only in-frame clones are kept and a portion is missing. The table lists 2 million to 2.5 million clones, approximately 93% of them singletons. The receptor comes from a man in his late teens or twenties in good health. Some clones in this sample may be carry-over from other donors' samples. The specimen sequenced was naive CD4+ T cells from PBMCs. Subset reported: CD45RA+ positively selected.

CDR3 bases: TGTGCCAGCAGCTTAAGGGGGACTAGCGGGAACAATGAGCAGTTCTTC. Translated, it gives CASSLRGTSGNNEQFF. The J gene is TRBJ2-1, the V gene TRBV11-2; TRBD2 agrees at 13 bases. CDR3 length: 16 residues. Germline CDR1 and CDR2: SGHAT and FQNNGV. The V and J ends lost 2 bases and 5 bases, in that order; junction bases with no gene match: 3. The full variable domain, with the rest looked up from reference TRBV11-2 and TRBJ2-1, is EAGVAQSPRYKIIEKRQSVAFWCNPISGHATLYWYQQILGQGPKLLIQFQNNGVVDDSQLPKDRFSAERLKGVDSTLKIQPAKLEDSAVYLCASSLRGTSGNNEQFFGPGTRLTVL.